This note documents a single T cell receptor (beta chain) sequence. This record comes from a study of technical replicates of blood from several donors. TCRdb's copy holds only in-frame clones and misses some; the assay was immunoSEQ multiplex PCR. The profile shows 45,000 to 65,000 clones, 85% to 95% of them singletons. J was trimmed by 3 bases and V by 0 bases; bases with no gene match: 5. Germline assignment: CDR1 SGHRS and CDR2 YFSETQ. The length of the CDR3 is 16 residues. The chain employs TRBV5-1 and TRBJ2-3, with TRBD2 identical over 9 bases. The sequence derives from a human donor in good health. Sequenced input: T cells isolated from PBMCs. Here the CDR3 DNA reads TGCGCCAGCAGCTTGGCGGGGCTAGCGGGAACAGATACGCAGTATTTT. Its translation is CASSLAGLAGTDTQYF.